A single sample is the source of the 18 T cell receptor beta chains below, sequenced in a study of response to subunit inactivated influenza vaccine. TCRdb used MiXCR to reprocess the RT-PCR reads, holding one entry per CDR3 protein. The sample lists about 780,000 distinct CDR3 sequences; around 20% were seen once. Sequences were derived from PBMCs from blood, sampled less than 6 days after vaccination. These receptors were collected from a man between 50 and 59 years old who received an inactivated influenza vaccine.

The V gene is TRBV2, the J gene TRBJ2-7; 8 nucleotides match TRBD1. The J segment lost 5 bases and the V segment lost 5 bases, leaving 5 bases of the junction unmatched. The CDR3 loop spans 13 amino acids. CDR1 SNHLY and CDR2 FYNNEI come from the germline V gene. CDR3 sequence: CASSIRTGNEQYF. DNA for the CDR3: TGTGCCAGCAGTATACGGACAGGGAACGAGCAGTACTTC.

V gene TRBV5-4 combines with J gene TRBJ2-1, with D unclear. The CDR3 totals 15 residues. The ends were cut back, 1 base at V and 3 bases at J, with 11 bases in the middle. Germline V gene sequence: CDR1 SGHNT, CDR2 YYREEE (reference sequence). The CDR3 region has the DNA TGTGCCAGCAGCTTGTTCCAGCCGTTCTACAATGAGCAGTTCTTC. Its protein is CASSLFQPFYNEQFF.

This clonotype was seen a few times. The genes are TRBV4-2 and TRBJ2-5, with D uncertain. The CDR3 runs 15 residues. Germline V CDR1 and CDR2: LGHNA, YNFKEQ. V was clipped by 4 bases and J by 0 bases, with 12 bases between them. The CDR3 loop is CASSRLREYQETQYF. The CDR3 nucleotides read TGTGCCAGCAGCCGCCTCCGAGAGTACCAAGAGACCCAGTACTTC.

This clonotype was recorded at least ten times. The chain has TRBV20-1 and TRBJ2-3, with 14 nucleotides matching TRBD2. This CDR3 is built from 16 residues. Germline lookup yields CDR1 DFQATT and CDR2 SNEGSKA (reference sequence). The CDR3 loop is CREGTSGSVRTDTQYF. In DNA form, the CDR3 reads TGCAGGGAAGGGACTAGCGGGAGTGTCAGGACAGATACGCAGTATTTT.

The chain recombines TRBV27 with TRBJ2-1, with 8 nucleotides matching TRBD1. Germline V lookup: CDR1 MNHEY, CDR2 SMNVEV (reference sequence). The V segment lost 4 bases and the J segment 5 bases; nucleotides outside the gene matches: 7. This CDR3 spans 15 amino acids. CDR3 nucleotide sequence: TGTGCCAGCAGTTCCAGACAGGGGATAGACAATGAGCAGTTCTTC. Translating gives CASSSRQGIDNEQFF.

The V and J genes are TRBV28 and TRBJ2-5; 11 bases match TRBD2. Germline V gene sequence: CDR1 MDHEN, CDR2 SYDVKM. Trimming cost V 6 bases and J 4 bases; bases outside gene matches: 13. The CDR3 runs to 17 residues. DNA for the CDR3: TGTGCCAGCAGCCACTGGTCCCTAGCGGGGGGAGGAGAGACCCAGTACTTC. This sequence encodes CASSHWSLAGGGETQYF.

V is TRBV6-2 or TRBV6-3 and J is TRBJ1-1, with D perhaps matching TRBD1 (6 bases). The CDR3 has 15 amino acids. Trimming took off 4 bases at V and 1 base at J, with 13 bases between the two ends. Germline V gene sequence: CDR1 MNHEY, CDR2 SVGEGT. In nucleotides, the CDR3 is TGTGCCAGCAGTTTGCTACAGGGCGGGAACACTGAAGCTTTCTTT. As protein: CASSLLQGGNTEAFF.

This clonotype has more than one count but fewer than ten. The chain has TRBV12-3 or TRBV12-4 and TRBJ2-7; D might be TRBD1 or TRBD2, each matching 5 bases. V dropped 3 bases and J dropped 1 base, with 10 bases sitting between them. The CDR3 loop spans 14 amino acids. Here the CDR3 reads CASSFGAESYEQYF. Written as DNA, the CDR3 is TGTGCCAGCAGTTTCGGGGCGGAATCCTACGAGCAGTACTTC.

V is TRBV10-1 and J is TRBJ2-2; 8 nucleotides match TRBD1. The V segment lost 10 bases and the J segment 7 bases; nucleotides outside the gene matches: 5. This CDR3 has 12 residues. The V gene's germline CDR1 is WNHNN and CDR2 SYGVQD (reference sequence). In DNA form, the CDR3 reads TGCGCCACCGGACAGGGAAGCGGGGAGCTGTTTTTT. Translating it yields CATGQGSGELFF.

The chain has TRBV29-1 and TRBJ2-5; tentatively, D is TRBD1 (6 bases). Germline V gene sequence: CDR1 SQVTM, CDR2 ANQGSEA. The V end was cut by 6 bases, the J end by 5 bases, with 19 bases between. The CDR3 contains 14 residues. The CDR3 coding sequence is TGCAGCGTCGCCCTGGACAGCGCCGGTGAGACCCAGTACTTC. The encoded protein is CSVALDSAGETQYF.

This clonotype has ten or more counts. The chain recombines TRBV6-5 with TRBJ1-2; unclear D gene. The germline CDR1 and CDR2 sequences are MNHEY and SVGAGI. CDR3 length equals 14 residues. V lost 4 bases and J lost 1, with 10 bases in between. The CDR3 DNA reads TGTGCCAGCAGTTCGGGCGGCTATAACTATGGCTACACCTTC. It yields the protein CASSSGGYNYGYTF.

This clonotype was picked up one time. The gene calls are TRBV3-1 and TRBJ2-7; tentative D call: TRBD1 (5 bases). Germline CDR1 is LGHDT and CDR2 is YNNKEL (reference sequence). The CDR3 is 16 amino acids. V dropped 0 bases and J dropped 4 bases, with 16 bases sitting between them. The CDR3 DNA is TGTGCCAGCAGCCAAGATTTCCTTCCCAGGGCGTACGAGCAGTACTTC. It translates to CASSQDFLPRAYEQYF.

This clonotype was seen a few times. The V gene is TRBV20-1, the J gene TRBJ2-5; D gene ambiguous. Trimming shortened V by 8 bases and J by 5 bases, and 21 bases separated the two germline ends. Looked up from germline, CDR1 is DFQATT and CDR2 is SNEGSKA (reference sequence). This CDR3 contains 14 residues. Here the CDR3 reads CSPQGAGQGETQYF. The CDR3, as DNA: TGCAGTCCACAAGGTGCCGGGCAAGGGGAGACCCAGTACTTC.

CDR3 residues: CASSLTAGANTGELFF. CDR3 sequence (DNA): TGTGCCAGCAGCCTTACGGCGGGAGCGAACACCGGGGAGCTGTTTTTT. The gene calls are TRBV7-2 and TRBJ2-2; the match to TRBD2 covers 7 bases. The V segment lost 5 bases and the J segment 0 bases; nucleotides outside the gene matches: 6. This CDR3 region has 16 residues. CDR1 and CDR2 from the germline V gene are SGHTA and FQGNSA.

The J gene is TRBJ2-1, the V gene TRBV12-3 or TRBV12-4; possible D gene TRBD2, 5 bases. CDR3 length: 11 residues. The V and J ends lost 6 bases and 12 bases respectively, with 12 bases between them. CDR3 region: CASRRASGQFF. Here the CDR3 DNA reads TGTGCCAGCAGGCGGGCTTCAGGGCAGTTCTTC.

With regard to this clonotype: No DNA is shown, since the ends of the CDR3 on it are uncertain; the CDR3 is the one TCRdb lists. The rearrangement uses TRBV27 and TRBJ2-1. Germline CDR1 is MNHEY and CDR2 is SMNVEV (reference sequence). The CDR3 length equals 12 residues, ends included. The CDR3 is CASSILGNEQFF.

The V and J genes are TRBV7-2 and TRBJ2-3; the D is unclear. This CDR3 spans 15 amino acids. Trimming shortened V by 2 bases and J by 2 bases, and 11 bases separated the two germline ends. Germline V gene data show CDR1 as SGHTA and CDR2 as FQGNSA. The CDR3 sequence is CASSLYVTSTDTQYF. DNA of the CDR3: TGTGCCAGCAGCTTATACGTGACCTCCACAGATACGCAGTATTTT.

The V call is TRBV24-1, the J call TRBJ2-1; D is undetermined. Germline CDR1 KGHDR, CDR2 SFDVKD. V lost 5 bases and J lost 5, with 12 bases in between. CDR3 length: 14 residues. In DNA, the CDR3 is TGTGCCACCAGTGTAGGGTTTGAGGACAATGAGCAGTTCTTC. Translating gives CATSVGFEDNEQFF.